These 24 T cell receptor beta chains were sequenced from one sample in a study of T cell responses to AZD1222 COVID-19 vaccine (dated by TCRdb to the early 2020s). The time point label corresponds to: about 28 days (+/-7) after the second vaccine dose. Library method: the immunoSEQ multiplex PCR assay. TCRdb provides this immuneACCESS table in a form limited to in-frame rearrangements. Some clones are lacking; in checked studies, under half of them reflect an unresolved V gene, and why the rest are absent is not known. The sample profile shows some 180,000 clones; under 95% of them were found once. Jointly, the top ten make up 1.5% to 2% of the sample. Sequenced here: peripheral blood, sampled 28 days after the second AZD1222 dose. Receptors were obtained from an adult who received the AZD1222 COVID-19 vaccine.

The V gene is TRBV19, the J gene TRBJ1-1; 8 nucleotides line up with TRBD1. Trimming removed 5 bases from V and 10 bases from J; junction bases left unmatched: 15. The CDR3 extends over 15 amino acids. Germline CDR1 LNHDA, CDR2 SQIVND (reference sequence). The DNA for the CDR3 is TGTGCCAGTAGTGGGAACCAGGGGGCGCAGGCCGGAGCTTTCTTT. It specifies CASSGNQGAQAGAFF.

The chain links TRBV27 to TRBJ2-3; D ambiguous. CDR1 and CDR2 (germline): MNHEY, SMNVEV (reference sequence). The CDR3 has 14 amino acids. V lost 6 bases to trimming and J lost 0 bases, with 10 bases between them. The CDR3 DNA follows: TGTGCCAGCAGGCTTTTCGGCAGCACAGATACGCAGTATTTT. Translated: CASRLFGSTDTQYF.

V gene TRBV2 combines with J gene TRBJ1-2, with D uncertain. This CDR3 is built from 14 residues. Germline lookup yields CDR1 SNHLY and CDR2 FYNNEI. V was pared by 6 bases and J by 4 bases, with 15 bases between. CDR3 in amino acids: CASRRHGWGYGYTF. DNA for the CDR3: TGTGCCAGCAGGCGTCACGGGTGGGGCTATGGCTACACCTTC.

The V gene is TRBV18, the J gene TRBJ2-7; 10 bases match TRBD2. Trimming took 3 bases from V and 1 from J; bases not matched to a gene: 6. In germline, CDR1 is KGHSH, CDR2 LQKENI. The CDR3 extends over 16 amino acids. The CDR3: CASSPGTSGISYEQYF. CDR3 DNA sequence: TGTGCCAGCTCACCGGGAACTAGCGGGATATCCTACGAGCAGTACTTC.

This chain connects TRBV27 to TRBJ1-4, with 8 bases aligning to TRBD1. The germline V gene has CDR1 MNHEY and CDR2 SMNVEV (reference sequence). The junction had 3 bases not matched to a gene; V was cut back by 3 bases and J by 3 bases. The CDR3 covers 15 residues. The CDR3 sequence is CASSFTTGANEKLFF. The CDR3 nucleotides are TGTGCCAGCAGTTTTACGACAGGGGCTAATGAAAAACTGTTTTTT.

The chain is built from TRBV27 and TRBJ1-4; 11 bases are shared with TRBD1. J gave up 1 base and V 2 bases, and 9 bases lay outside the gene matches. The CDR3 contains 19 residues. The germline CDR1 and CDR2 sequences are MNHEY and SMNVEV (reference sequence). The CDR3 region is CASSLLRGQGDVTNEKLFF. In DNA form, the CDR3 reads TGTGCCAGCAGTTTACTACGGGGACAGGGGGACGTAACTAATGAAAAACTGTTTTTT.

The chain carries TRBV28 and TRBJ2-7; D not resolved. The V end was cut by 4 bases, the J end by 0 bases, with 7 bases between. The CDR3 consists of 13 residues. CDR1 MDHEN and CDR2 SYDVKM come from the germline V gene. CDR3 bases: TGTGCCAGCAGTTGGGGTGACTCCTACGAGCAGTACTTC. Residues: CASSWGDSYEQYF.

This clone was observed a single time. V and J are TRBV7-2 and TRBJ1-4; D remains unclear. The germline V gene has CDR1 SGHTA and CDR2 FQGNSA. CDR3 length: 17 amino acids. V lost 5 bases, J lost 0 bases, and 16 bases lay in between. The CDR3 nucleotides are TGTGCCAGCAGCCTCCCACCTGACACTGCAACTAATGAAAAACTGTTTTTT. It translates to CASSLPPDTATNEKLFF.

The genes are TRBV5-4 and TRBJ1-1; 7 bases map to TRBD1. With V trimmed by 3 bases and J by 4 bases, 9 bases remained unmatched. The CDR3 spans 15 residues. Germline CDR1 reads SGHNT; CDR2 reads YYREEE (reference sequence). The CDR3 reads CASSSQTGYITEAFF. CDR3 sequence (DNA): TGTGCCAGCAGCTCGCAGACAGGGTATATCACTGAAGCTTTCTTT.

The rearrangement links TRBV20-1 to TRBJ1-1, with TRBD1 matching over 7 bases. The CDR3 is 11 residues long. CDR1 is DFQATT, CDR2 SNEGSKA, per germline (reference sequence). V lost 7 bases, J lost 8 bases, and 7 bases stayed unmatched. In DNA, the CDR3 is TGCAGTGGGACGAAGGACAGGGAAGCTTTCTTT. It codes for CSGTKDREAFF.

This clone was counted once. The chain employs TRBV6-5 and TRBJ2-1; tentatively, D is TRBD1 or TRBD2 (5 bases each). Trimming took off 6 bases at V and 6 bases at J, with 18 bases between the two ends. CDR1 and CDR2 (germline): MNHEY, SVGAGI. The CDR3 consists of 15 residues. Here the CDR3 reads CASSQSRDPPNEQFF. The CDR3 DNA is TGTGCCAGCAGCCAATCTCGGGACCCTCCCAATGAGCAGTTCTTC.

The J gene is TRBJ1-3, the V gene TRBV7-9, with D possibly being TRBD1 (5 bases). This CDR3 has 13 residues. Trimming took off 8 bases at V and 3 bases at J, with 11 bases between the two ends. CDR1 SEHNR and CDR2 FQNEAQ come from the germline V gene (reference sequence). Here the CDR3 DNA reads TGTGCCAGCGGTGGGGCGGTTGGAAACACCATATATTTT. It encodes CASGGAVGNTIYF. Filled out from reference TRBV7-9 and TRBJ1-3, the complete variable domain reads DTGVSQNPRHKITKRGQNVTFRCDPISEHNRLYWYRQTLGQGPEFLTYFQNEAQLEKSRLLSDRFSAERPKGSFSTLEIQRTEQGDSAMYLCASGGAVGNTIYFGEGSWLTVV.

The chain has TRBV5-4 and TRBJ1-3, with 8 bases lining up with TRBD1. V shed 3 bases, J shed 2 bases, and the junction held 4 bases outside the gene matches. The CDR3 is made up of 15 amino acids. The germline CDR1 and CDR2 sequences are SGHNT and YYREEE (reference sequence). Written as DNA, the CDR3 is TGTGCCAGCAGCTCTACGACAGGGGCTGGAAACACCATATATTTT. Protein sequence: CASSSTTGAGNTIYF.

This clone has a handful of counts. CDR3 residues: CASNSGEGSPLHF. For the CDR3, the DNA is TGTGCCAGCAACTCAGGGGAGGGTTCACCCCTCCACTTT. The V and J genes are TRBV27 and TRBJ1-6; D might be TRBD1 (6 bases). The CDR3 sequence is 13 residues long. The V gene lost 7 bases and the J gene lost 9 bases, with 13 bases spanning the gap. Per germline, CDR1 MNHEY and CDR2 SMNVEV (reference sequence).

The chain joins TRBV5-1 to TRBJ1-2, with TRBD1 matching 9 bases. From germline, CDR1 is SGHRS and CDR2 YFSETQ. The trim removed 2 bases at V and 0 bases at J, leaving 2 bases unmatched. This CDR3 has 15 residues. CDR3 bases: TGCGCCAGCAGCTTTGGGACAGGGTCTAACTATGGCTACACCTTC. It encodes CASSFGTGSNYGYTF.

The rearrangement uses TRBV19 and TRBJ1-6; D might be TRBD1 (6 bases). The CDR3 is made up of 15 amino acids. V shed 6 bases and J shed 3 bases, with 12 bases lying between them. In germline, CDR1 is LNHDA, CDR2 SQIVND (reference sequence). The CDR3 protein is CASRNDRIYNSPLHF. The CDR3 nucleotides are TGTGCCAGTAGAAACGACAGGATCTATAATTCACCCCTCCACTTT.

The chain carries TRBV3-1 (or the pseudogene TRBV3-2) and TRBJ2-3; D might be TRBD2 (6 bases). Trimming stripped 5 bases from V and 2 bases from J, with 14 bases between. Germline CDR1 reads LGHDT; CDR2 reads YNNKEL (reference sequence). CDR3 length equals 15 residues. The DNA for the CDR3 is TGTGCCAGCAGCTACGGACGCGGGAACACAGATACGCAGTATTTT. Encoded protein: CASSYGRGNTDTQYF.

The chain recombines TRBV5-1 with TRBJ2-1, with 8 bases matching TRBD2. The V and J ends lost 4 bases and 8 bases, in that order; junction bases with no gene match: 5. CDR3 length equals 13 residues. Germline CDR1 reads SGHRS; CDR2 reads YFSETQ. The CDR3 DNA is TGCGCCAGCAGCAAGGGACTAGACTATGAGCAGTTCTTC. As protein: CASSKGLDYEQFF. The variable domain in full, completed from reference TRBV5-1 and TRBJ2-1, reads KAGVTQTPRYLIKTRGQQVTLSCSPISGHRSVSWYQQTPGQGLQFLFEYFSETQRNKGNFPGRFSGRQFSNSRSEMNVSTLELGDSALYLCASSKGLDYEQFFGPGTRLTVL.

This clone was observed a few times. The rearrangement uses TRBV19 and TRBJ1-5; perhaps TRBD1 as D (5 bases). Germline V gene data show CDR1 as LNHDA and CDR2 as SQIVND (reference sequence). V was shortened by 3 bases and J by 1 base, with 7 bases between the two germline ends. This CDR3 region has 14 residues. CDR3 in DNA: TGTGCCAGTAGTATGGGGGACAGCAATCAGCCCCAGCATTTT. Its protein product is CASSMGDSNQPQHF. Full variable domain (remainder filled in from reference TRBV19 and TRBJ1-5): DGGITQSPKYLFRKEGQNVTLSCEQNLNHDAMYWYRQDPGQGLRLIYYSQIVNDFQKGDIAEGYSVSREKKESFPLTVTSAQKNPTAFYLCASSMGDSNQPQHFGDGTRLSIL.

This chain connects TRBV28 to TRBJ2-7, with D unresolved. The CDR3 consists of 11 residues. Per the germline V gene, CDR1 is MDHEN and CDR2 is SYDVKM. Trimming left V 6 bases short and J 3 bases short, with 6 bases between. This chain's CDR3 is CASRAFYEQYF. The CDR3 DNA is TGTGCCAGCAGGGCGTTCTACGAGCAGTACTTC.

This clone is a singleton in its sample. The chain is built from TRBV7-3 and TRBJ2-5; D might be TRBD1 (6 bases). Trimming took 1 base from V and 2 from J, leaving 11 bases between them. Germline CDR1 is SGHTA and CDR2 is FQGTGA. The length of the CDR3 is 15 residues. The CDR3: CASSLNGGMQETQYF. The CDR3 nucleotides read TGTGCCAGCAGCTTAAATGGGGGCATGCAAGAGACCCAGTACTTC.

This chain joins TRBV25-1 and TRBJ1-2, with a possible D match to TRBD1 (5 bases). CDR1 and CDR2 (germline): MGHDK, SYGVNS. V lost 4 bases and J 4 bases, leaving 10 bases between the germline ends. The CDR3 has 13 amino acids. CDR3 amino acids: CASSGGRAYGYTF. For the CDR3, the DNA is TGTGCCAGCAGTGGGGGGAGGGCCTATGGCTACACCTTC.

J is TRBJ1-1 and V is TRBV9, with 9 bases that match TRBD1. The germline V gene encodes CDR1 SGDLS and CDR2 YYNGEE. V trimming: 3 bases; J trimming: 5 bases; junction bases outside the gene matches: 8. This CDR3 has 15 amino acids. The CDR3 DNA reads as TGTGCCAGCAGCGGAAGACAGGGGGGATATACTGAAGCTTTCTTT. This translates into CASSGRQGGYTEAFF.

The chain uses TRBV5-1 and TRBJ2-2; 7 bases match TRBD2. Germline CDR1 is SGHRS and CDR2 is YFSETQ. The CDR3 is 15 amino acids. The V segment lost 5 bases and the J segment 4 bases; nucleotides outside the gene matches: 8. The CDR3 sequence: CASSRGSGGTGELFF. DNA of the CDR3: TGCGCCAGCAGTCGGGGTTCGGGGGGCACCGGGGAGCTGTTTTTT.